This TCR beta chain was identified during a study of CD8 T cells in Susac syndrome. Germline CDR1 reads GTSNPN; CDR2 reads SVGIG (reference sequence). The CDR3 length is 13 residues. V was clipped by 3 bases and J by 2 bases, with 11 bases between them. CD8+ and CD4+ T cells taken from blood had their TCR beta sequenced. cDNA came from roughly 0.5 to 1 ug RNA primed by random hexamers. The TCR beta CDR3 was amplified by immunoSEQ multiplex PCR across 54 Vbeta, 13 Jbeta. TCRdb re-analysed the immunoSEQ multiplex PCR reads in MiXCR, keeping a single row per CDR3 protein. The sample lists approximately 120,000 distinct CDR3 sequences; around 94% were seen once. Worth noting for this clonotype: What it recognizes is unknown.

General study points: Individuals included in the TCR sequencing and HLA analysis were acknowledged by the study to be relatively few in number.

This TCR came from a human donor in good health. The V call is TRBV30, the J call TRBJ2-7; weak D call: TRBD2 (6 bases). The sequenced sample was CD4+ T cells from PBMCs. Here the CDR3 DNA reads TGTGCCTGGAGCGCGGGGCAACCCTACGAGCAGTACTTC. It specifies CAWSAGQPYEQYF.